This T cell receptor beta chain was retrieved from a study of OX40 agonist ivuxolimab in advanced cancers. About the study: Enrolled patients in dose escalation had cancers that were hepatocellular carcinoma, melanoma, renal cell or head and neck cancer.

Findings and caveats of the study: Expanded peripheral T cells had an undetermined antigen specificity. Mean expanded clone counts were higher in CD8+ than CD4+ T cells.

Sequencing used immunoSEQ multiplex PCR; TCRdb keeps in-frame clones, though not all of them. The table has 57,000 or so clones, roughly 90% seen once; the top ten hold roughly 0.6%. Deletions cut 1 base from V and 4 bases from J, with 13 bases between. Germline CDR1 reads MGHDK; CDR2 reads SYGVNS. This CDR3 region has 15 residues. About this clone: The target antigen is unknown.

The chain uses TRBV25-1 and TRBJ1-2; TRBD1 is a possible D gene (5 bases). Sample: CD4+ or CD8+ T cells sorted from blood, taken in a trial of the OX40 agonist ivuxolimab. This receptor was obtained from an adult with an advanced solid tumor such as melanoma, head and neck, liver or kidney cancer. For the CDR3, the DNA is TGTGCCAGCAGTGAATTCGAGGGACGGGTCTATGGCTACACCTTC. Its protein product is CASSEFEGRVYGYTF.